One sample yielded the 17 T cell receptor beta chains listed below, sequenced in a study of shared clonotypes between healthy human individuals. The method was immunoSEQ multiplex PCR; TCRdb's version includes in-frame clones alone and lacks a portion of them. In the table there are 1.4 million or so clones, approximately 98.5% of which are singletons. Material for sequencing was naive CD4+ T cells sorted from blood. The subset was: CD45RA+ positively selected. These receptors all stem from a young man in good health.

The rearrangement links TRBV27 to TRBJ2-5; 7 nucleotides align to TRBD1. V dropped 6 bases and J dropped 3; count of bases not matched to a gene: 10. The CDR3 is 15 amino acids. CDR1 MNHEY and CDR2 SMNVEV come from the germline V gene (reference sequence). The DNA for the CDR3 is TGTGCCAGCAGACTTCTGACAGGGACGAAAGAGACCCAGTACTTC. Protein product: CASRLLTGTKETQYF.

V gene TRBV11-2 combines with J gene TRBJ1-1; no clear D gene. CDR3 length: 13 residues. The V end was cut by 5 bases, the J end by 7 bases, with 14 bases between. CDR1 is SGHAT and CDR2 is FQNNGV in the germline V gene. CDR3 DNA: TGTGCCAGCAGCCCCCGCCAGCAACGTGAAGCTTTCTTT. Translating gives CASSPRQQREAFF.

This chain uses TRBV18 with TRBJ2-5; no clear D gene. This CDR3 is 14 amino acids long. Trimming removed 1 base at V and 2 bases at J, with 8 bases between. Germline CDR1 reads KGHSH; CDR2 reads LQKENI. The CDR3 region has the DNA TGTGCCAGCTCACCACTTCCGATGCAAGAGACCCAGTACTTC. Its translation: CASSPLPMQETQYF.

V gene TRBV7-9 combines with J gene TRBJ1-1, with D perhaps TRBD1 (5 bases). Germline assignment: CDR1 SEHNR and CDR2 FQNEAQ (reference sequence). The CDR3 has 13 amino acids. With 5 bases removed from V and 4 bases from J, the gap between germline ends came to 11 bases. In DNA form, the CDR3 reads TGTGCCAGCAGCCCAGGGTTGGGCACTGAAGCTTTCTTT. Translation: CASSPGLGTEAFF.

The V and J genes are TRBV9 and TRBJ1-4, with D unclear. The CDR3 extends over 15 amino acids. Trimming stripped 3 bases from V and 8 bases from J, with 17 bases between. Germline CDR1 and CDR2: SGDLS and YYNGEE. The CDR3 protein is CASSDTRSGREKLFF. CDR3 bases: TGTGCCAGCAGCGATACAAGGTCCGGTCGGGAAAAACTGTTTTTT.

This clone was counted once. The rearrangement links TRBV6-1 to TRBJ1-1; no firm D call. Germline values: CDR1 MNHNS, CDR2 SASEGT. V gave up 0 bases and J gave up 0 bases, with 8 bases separating them. This CDR3 spans 15 amino acids. The CDR3 loop is CASSEAWYLNTEAFF. The CDR3 nucleotides read TGTGCCAGCAGTGAAGCTTGGTATCTGAACACTGAAGCTTTCTTT.

The chain is built from TRBV25-1 and TRBJ2-1; 10 bases map to TRBD2. With 4 bases clipped from V and 13 bases from J, the junction kept 16 bases outside the gene matches. There are 16 residues in the CDR3. CDR1 is MGHDK and CDR2 is SYGVNS in the germline V gene. The CDR3 nucleotides are TGTGCCAGCAGTGTGGCGGCTAGCGGGAGTCCTGGGTACCAGTTCTTC. Translation gives CASSVAASGSPGYQFF.

The J gene is TRBJ2-5, the V gene TRBV5-1; 11 nucleotides align to TRBD2. This CDR3 is 18 amino acids long. The trim removed 5 bases at V and 1 base at J, leaving 13 bases unmatched. The germline V gene encodes CDR1 SGHRS and CDR2 YFSETQ. CDR3: CASRVQIAGGIGQETQYF. CDR3 DNA: TGCGCCAGCAGGGTGCAGATAGCGGGAGGGATCGGCCAAGAGACCCAGTACTTC.

V is TRBV7-6 and J is TRBJ1-4; TRBD1 might be the D (5 bases). CDR3 length equals 15 residues. CDR1 and CDR2 from the germline V gene are SGHVS and FNYEAQ. The V end lost 2 bases, the J end lost 7 bases, and 14 bases lay between the germline ends. CDR3 loop: CASSLSGQGSEKLFF. In DNA, the CDR3 is TGTGCCAGCAGCTTATCTGGTCAGGGCAGTGAAAAACTGTTTTTT.

The chain couples TRBV2 to TRBJ1-3; D might be TRBD1 (5 bases). The germline gives CDR1 SNHLY, CDR2 FYNNEI. The V and J ends lost 8 bases and 2 bases respectively, with 10 bases between them. CDR3 length: 13 amino acids. Written as DNA, the CDR3 is TGTGCCAGCCAGGGTGGGACTGGAAACACCATATATTTT. This codes for CASQGGTGNTIYF.

The J gene is TRBJ1-3, the V gene TRBV18; D is undetermined. Trimming cost V 3 bases and J 0 bases, with 15 bases left between them. This CDR3 region has 17 residues. In germline, CDR1 is KGHSH, CDR2 LQKENI. The CDR3 DNA follows: TGTGCCAGCTCACCTCCTTCCCCTACCCGCTCTGGAAACACCATATATTTT. Translated: CASSPPSPTRSGNTIYF.

V usage is TRBV7-2 and J usage is TRBJ2-7; D ambiguous. This CDR3 spans 12 amino acids. CDR1 is SGHTA and CDR2 is FQGNSA in the germline V gene. V dropped 8 bases and J dropped 2 bases, with 10 bases sitting between them. The CDR3 region has the DNA TGTGCCAGCGCGGTAGCCGCCTACGAGCAGTACTTC. It codes for CASAVAAYEQYF.

This sequence joins TRBV19 and TRBJ2-2; D unclear. Trimming stripped 3 bases from V and 0 bases from J, with 8 bases between. This CDR3 contains 15 residues. Germline assignment: CDR1 LNHDA and CDR2 SQIVND (reference sequence). CDR3 bases: TGTGCCAGTAGTATTATCTCCGCGAACACCGGGGAGCTGTTTTTT. Translation gives CASSIISANTGELFF. Filled out from reference TRBV19 and TRBJ2-2, the complete variable domain reads DGGITQSPKYLFRKEGQNVTLSCEQNLNHDAMYWYRQDPGQGLRLIYYSQIVNDFQKGDIAEGYSVSREKKESFPLTVTSAQKNPTAFYLCASSIISANTGELFFGEGSRLTVL.

The chain recombines TRBV2 with TRBJ2-7; D is unresolved. V lost 4 bases and J lost 4, with 11 bases in between. The CDR3 has 13 residues. Germline V gene data show CDR1 as SNHLY and CDR2 as FYNNEI. The CDR3 reads CASSVMRAYEQYF. In DNA, the CDR3 is TGTGCCAGCAGTGTAATGCGAGCTTACGAGCAGTACTTC.

This rearrangement joins TRBV5-1 to TRBJ2-1; 8 bases fit TRBD2. V was clipped by 4 bases and J by 5 bases; unmatched bases: 8. This CDR3 is built from 15 residues. Germline V CDR1 and CDR2: SGHRS, YFSETQ. DNA for the CDR3: TGCGCCAGCAGCCCCGGGGGGGCGAGGAACAATGAGCAGTTCTTC. Translation: CASSPGGARNNEQFF.

This chain links TRBV7-3 with TRBJ1-1, with D perhaps matching TRBD1 (5 bases). The V end lost 7 bases, the J end lost 6 bases, and 24 bases lay between the germline ends. Germline lookup yields CDR1 SGHTA and CDR2 FQGTGA. This CDR3 contains 16 residues. CDR3 sequence: CASKEGSIVQGSEAFF. DNA for the CDR3: TGTGCCAGCAAGGAGGGGTCGATCGTCCAGGGCTCTGAAGCTTTCTTT.

J is TRBJ2-5 and V is TRBV28, with TRBD2 matching over 16 bases. The germline gives CDR1 MDHEN, CDR2 SYDVKM. The length of the CDR3 is 18 residues. Trimming at V came to 10 bases and at J to 5 bases, leaving 16 bases not matched to a gene. The CDR3 loop reads CATLGTSGRARFLETQYF. DNA for the CDR3: TGTGCCACCCTTGGGACTAGCGGGAGGGCTAGGTTCTTGGAGACCCAGTACTTC.